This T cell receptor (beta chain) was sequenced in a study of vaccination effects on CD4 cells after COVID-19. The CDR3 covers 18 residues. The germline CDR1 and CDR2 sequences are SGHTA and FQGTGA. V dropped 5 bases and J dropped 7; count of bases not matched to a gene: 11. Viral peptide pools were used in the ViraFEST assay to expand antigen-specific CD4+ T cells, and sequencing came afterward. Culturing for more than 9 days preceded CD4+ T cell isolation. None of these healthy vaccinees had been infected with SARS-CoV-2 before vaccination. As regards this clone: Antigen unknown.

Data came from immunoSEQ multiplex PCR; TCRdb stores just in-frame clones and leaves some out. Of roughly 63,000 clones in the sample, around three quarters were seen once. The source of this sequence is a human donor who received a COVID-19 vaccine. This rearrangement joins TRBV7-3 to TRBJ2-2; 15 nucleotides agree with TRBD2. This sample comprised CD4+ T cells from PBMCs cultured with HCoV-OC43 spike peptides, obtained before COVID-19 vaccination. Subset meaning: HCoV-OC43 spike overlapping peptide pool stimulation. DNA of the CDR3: TGTGCCAGCAGCCCGCGGACTAGCGGGGGGGTCGGGAGCGGGGAGCTGTTTTTT. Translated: CASSPRTSGGVGSGELFF.